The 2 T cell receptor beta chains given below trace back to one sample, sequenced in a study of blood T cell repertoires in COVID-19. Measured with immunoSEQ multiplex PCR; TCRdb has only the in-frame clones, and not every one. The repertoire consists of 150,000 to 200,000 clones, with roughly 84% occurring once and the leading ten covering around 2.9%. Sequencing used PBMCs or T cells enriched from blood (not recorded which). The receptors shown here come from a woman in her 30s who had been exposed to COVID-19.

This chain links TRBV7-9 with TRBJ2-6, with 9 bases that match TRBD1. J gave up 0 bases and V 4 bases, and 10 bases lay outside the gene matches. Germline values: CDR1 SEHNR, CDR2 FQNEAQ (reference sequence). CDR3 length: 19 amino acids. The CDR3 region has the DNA TGTGCCAGCAGCTACCGGGACAGGGAAGGAATCTCTGGGGCCAACGTCCTGACTTTC. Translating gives CASSYRDREGISGANVLTF.

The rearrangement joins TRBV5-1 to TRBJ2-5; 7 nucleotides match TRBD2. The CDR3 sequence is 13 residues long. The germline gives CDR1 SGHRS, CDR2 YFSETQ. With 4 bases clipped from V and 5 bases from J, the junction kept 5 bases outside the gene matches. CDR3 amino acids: CASSTASGETQYF. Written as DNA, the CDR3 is TGCGCCAGCAGCACAGCTAGCGGTGAGACCCAGTACTTC. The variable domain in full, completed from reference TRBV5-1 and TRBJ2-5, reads KAGVTQTPRYLIKTRGQQVTLSCSPISGHRSVSWYQQTPGQGLQFLFEYFSETQRNKGNFPGRFSGRQFSNSRSEMNVSTLELGDSALYLCASSTASGETQYFGPGTRLLVL.